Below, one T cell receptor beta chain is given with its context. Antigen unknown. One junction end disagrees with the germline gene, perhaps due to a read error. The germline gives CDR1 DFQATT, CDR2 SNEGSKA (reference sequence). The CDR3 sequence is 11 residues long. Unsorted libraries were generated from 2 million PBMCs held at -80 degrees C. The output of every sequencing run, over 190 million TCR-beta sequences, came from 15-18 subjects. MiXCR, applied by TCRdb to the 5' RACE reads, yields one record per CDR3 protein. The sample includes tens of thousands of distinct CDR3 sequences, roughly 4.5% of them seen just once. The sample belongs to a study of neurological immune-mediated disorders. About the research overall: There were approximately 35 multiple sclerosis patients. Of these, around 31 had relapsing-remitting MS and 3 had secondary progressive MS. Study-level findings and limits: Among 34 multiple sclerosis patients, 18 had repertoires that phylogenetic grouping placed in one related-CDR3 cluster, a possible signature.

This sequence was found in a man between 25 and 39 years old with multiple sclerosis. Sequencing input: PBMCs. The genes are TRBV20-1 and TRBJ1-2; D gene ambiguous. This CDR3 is CSATLNYGYPF. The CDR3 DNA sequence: TGCAGTGCTACGCTTAACTATGGCTACCCCTTC.